A selection of T cell receptor beta chains follows, all from one sample in a study of T-cell reconstitution after alpha-beta-depleted transplantation in children. TCRdb recomputed calls from the PCR reads with MiXCR, one row per CDR3 protein. Of 200,000 to 250,000 distinct CDR3 sequences in the sample, approximately 11% were seen once. The sample in question was PBMCs, obtained before TCRalphabeta/CD19-depleted stem cell transplant. Receptors were obtained from a child less than two years old with acute myeloid leukemia, due to receive a stem cell transplant. Each CDR3 is given with its conserved first and last residue. A D gene is named only where the DNA matches it firmly. Clone size is given for some rows only: seen once, a few or many times, or a class if the clone is expanded.

d_call j_call clone_size cdr3_length v_call cdr3_nt cdr3_aa
TRBD2 TRBJ2-7 many 15 TRBV6-5 TGTGCCAGCAGGGTTTCAGGGACTAGCCTCTACGAGCAGTACTTC CASRVSGTSLYEQYF
. TRBJ1-4 many 13 TRBV12-3/TRBV12-4 TGTGCCAGCAGTCCGACTTTTAATGAAAAACTGTTTTTT CASSPTFNEKLFF
TRBD2 TRBJ2-5 . 16 TRBV7-6 TGTGCCAGCAGCTCCCGGTGGACAGCGGGAGGGGAGACCCAGTACTTC CASSSRWTAGGETQYF
TRBD2 TRBJ2-2 many 16 TRBV20-1 TGCAGTGTCCCGGGACTAGCGGGAGTCGGCACCGGGGAGCTGTTTTTT CSVPGLAGVGTGELFF
. TRBJ1-5 . 13 TRBV7-4 TGTGTCAGAAGCTTAGCGGTCGATCAGCCCCAGCATTTT CVRSLAVDQPQHF
TRBD2 TRBJ2-3 many 14 TRBV12-3/TRBV12-4 TGTGCCAGCAGCCCGGGACTAGCGACAGATACGCAGTATTTT CASSPGLATDTQYF
. TRBJ1-1 many 14 TRBV5-1 TGCGCCAGCACCGCCGGTACCAGTAACACTGAAGCTTTCTTT CASTAGTSNTEAFF
TRBD1 TRBJ1-6 many 15 TRBV6-5 TGTGCCAGCAGTTATCAGACAGGGAACAATTCACCCCTCCACTTT CASSYQTGNNSPLHF
. TRBJ2-1 many 16 TRBV7-9 TGTGCCAGCAGCCTCACCCCCGACTGGACCTACAATGAGCAGTTCTTC CASSLTPDWTYNEQFF
. TRBJ1-5 . 13 TRBV6-2/TRBV6-3 TGTGCCAGCAAGGGACACGCCAATCAGCCCCAGCATTTT CASKGHANQPQHF
. TRBJ2-1 many 13 TRBV29-1 TGCAGCCTACAGGGTATGGCAGGCTATGAGCAGTTCTTC CSLQGMAGYEQFF
. TRBJ2-7 many 14 TRBV5-1 TGCGCCAGCAGCTTGGAGGGGGACATTATCGAGCAGTACTTC CASSLEGDIIEQYF